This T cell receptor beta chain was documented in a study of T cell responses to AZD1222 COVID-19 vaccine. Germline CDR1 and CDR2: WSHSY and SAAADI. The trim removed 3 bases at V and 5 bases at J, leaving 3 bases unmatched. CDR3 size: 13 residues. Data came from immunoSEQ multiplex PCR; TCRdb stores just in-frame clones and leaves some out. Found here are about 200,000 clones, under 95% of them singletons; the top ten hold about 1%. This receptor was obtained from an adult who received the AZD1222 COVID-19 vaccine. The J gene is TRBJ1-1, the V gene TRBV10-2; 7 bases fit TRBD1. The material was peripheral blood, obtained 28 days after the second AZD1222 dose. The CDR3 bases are TGCGCCAGCAGTGAATTACAGGGGACTGAAGCTTTCTTT. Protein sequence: CASSELQGTEAFF.